This T cell receptor beta chain was recorded in a study of Ad26.COV2.S vaccination and SARS-CoV-2 variants. Findings of the study overall: Total T cell responses, in the TCR breadth and depth analyses, may have been underestimated.

From germline, CDR1 is MDHEN and CDR2 SYDVKM. CDR3 length equals 10 residues. V was clipped by 11 bases and J by 8 bases, with 7 bases between them. Clones were sequenced by immunoSEQ multiplex PCR, and TCRdb holds only the in-frame ones, with some missing. The sample contains about 350,000 clones, 75% to 90% of which appear only once. Of note for this clone: What it binds is unknown.

The sample's treatment: approximately 18 received Ad26.COV2.S at low or high dose, single or two shots; several received placebo; per-sample allocation not given. Following the first vaccine or placebo injection, samples were taken on day 63. The chain is built from TRBV28 and TRBJ1-6, with a weak D call TRBD1 (5 bases). This clonotype was obtained from a person between 18 and 65 years old who received the Ad26.COV2.S COVID-19 vaccine or a placebo. The material was peripheral blood, obtained in a trial of Ad26.COV2.S vaccine versus placebo. CDR3 DNA: TGTGCCTCGGGGGATTCACCCCTCCACTTT. The encoded protein is CASGDSPLHF.